These 28 T cell receptor beta chains came from one sample sequenced in a study of cytomegalovirus exposure and HLA in healthy donors. With 60 Vbeta and 13 Jbeta primers, the PCR was carried out. Measured with immunoSEQ multiplex PCR; TCRdb has only the in-frame clones, and not every one. The table lists 75,000 to 90,000 clones, roughly a tenth of them singletons. The sequencing input was PBMCs. Receptor source: a man in his fifties or sixties in good health and CMV-seropositive.

This chain joins TRBV5-4 and TRBJ2-7, with TRBD1 identical over 8 bases. V dropped 9 bases and J dropped 4; count of bases not matched to a gene: 15. Germline V gene data show CDR1 as SGHNT and CDR2 as YYREEE (reference sequence). This CDR3 region has 15 residues. CDR3 DNA sequence: TGTGCCACCAATACCCCGACAGGGGCGTCTTACGAGCAGTACTTC. This gives the protein CATNTPTGASYEQYF.

This clone has only a few counts. The CDR3 DNA follows: TGTGCCAGCAGTTTACCCGGTGGGCTTGGGGGCTACACCTTC. Translated: CASSLPGGLGGYTF. This chain joins TRBV27 and TRBJ1-2, with D unresolved. CDR1 and CDR2 (germline): MNHEY, SMNVEV (reference sequence). There are 14 residues in the CDR3. The V gene lost 2 bases and the J gene lost 8 bases, with 15 bases spanning the gap.

The table lists this clone with many counts. The chain uses TRBV7-2 and TRBJ1-5; no definite D call. CDR1 and CDR2 from the germline V gene are SGHTA and FQGNSA. The CDR3 runs 16 residues. The V end was cut by 5 bases, the J end by 0 bases, with 14 bases between. In nucleotides, the CDR3 is TGTGCCAGCAGCAACAGCGGCGGGTTTAGCAATCAGCCCCAGCATTTT. It specifies CASSNSGGFSNQPQHF.

This clone came up a few times. The CDR3 here is CASRFPGQLREKLFF. The DNA of the CDR3 is TGTGCAAGTCGCTTTCCGGGACAGCTTCGTGAAAAACTGTTTTTT. The rearrangement links TRBV12-2 to TRBJ1-4; the table's D gene call, TRBD1, was not cross checked with the DNA. TRBV12-2 is assigned pseudogene status. The CDR3 is made up of 15 amino acids.

V and J are TRBV7-9 and TRBJ1-4, with 7 bases matching TRBD1. The CDR3 is 15 residues long. Germline V gene data show CDR1 as SEHNR and CDR2 as FQNEAQ (reference sequence). Germline trimming cut 3 bases from V and 5 bases from J; bases unmatched to any gene: 6. The CDR3 region is CASSFRGQPNEKLFF. CDR3 sequence (DNA): TGTGCCAGCAGCTTTCGGGGACAGCCCAATGAAAAACTGTTTTTT.

A few counts support this clone. The CDR3 DNA sequence: TGTGCCAGCAGCGTGGACAGGGGACTAGCGGGAGTTGGGGAGCTGTTTTTT. It is translated as CASSVDRGLAGVGELFF. V and J are TRBV9 and TRBJ2-2, with 14 bases aligning to TRBD2. J lost 8 bases, V lost 2 bases, and 8 bases had no gene match. There are 17 residues in the CDR3. The germline CDR1 and CDR2 sequences are SGDLS and YYNGEE.

This clone occurred once. The chain joins TRBV10-3 to TRBJ1-2; TRBD1 agrees at 8 bases. The CDR3 extends over 15 amino acids. V was clipped by 4 bases and J by 5 bases; unmatched bases: 9. Germline V gives CDR1 ENHRY, CDR2 SYGVKD. The DNA of the CDR3 is TGTGCCATCAGTGTAATCCAGGGGGCTCAGTATGGCTACACCTTC. Residues: CAISVIQGAQYGYTF.

There are a few counts of this clone. The chain combines TRBV4-1 with TRBJ2-2; 9 bases map to TRBD1. Germline trimming cut 1 base from V and 5 bases from J; bases unmatched to any gene: 5. The CDR3 has 16 amino acids. Germline values: CDR1 MGHRA, CDR2 YSYEKL. CDR3 amino acids: CASSQVSGTGTGELFF. The CDR3 DNA sequence: TGCGCCAGCAGCCAAGTTTCTGGGACAGGGACCGGGGAGCTGTTTTTT.

This clone has just a few counts. The J gene is TRBJ2-4, the V gene TRBV4-1; 7 bases map to TRBD2. With V trimmed by 7 bases and J by 8 bases, 17 bases remained unmatched. The CDR3 runs to 16 residues. Germline loops: CDR1 MGHRA, CDR2 YSYEKL. The CDR3 nucleotides are TGCGCCAGCACCGATATCGGCGGGAGAAGAGGGGACATTCAGTACTTC. Translated: CASTDIGGRRGDIQYF.

The rearrangement joins TRBV10-1 to TRBJ2-2; 10 bases match TRBD1. This CDR3 region has 16 residues. The V gene end was trimmed by 0 bases and the J gene end by 5 bases; junction bases not matched to a gene: 3. Per germline, CDR1 WNHNN and CDR2 SYGVQD (reference sequence). This CDR3 reads CASSESGTGVTGELFF. For the CDR3, the DNA is TGCGCCAGCAGTGAGTCGGGGACAGGGGTTACCGGGGAGCTGTTTTTT.

CDR3 nucleotides: TGTGCCAGCAGCTCAAACACTGAAGCTTTCTTT. Translating gives CASSSNTEAFF. The chain combines TRBV7-9 with TRBJ1-1; D gene unclear. The CDR3 is 11 residues long. Germline lookup yields CDR1 SEHNR and CDR2 FQNEAQ (reference sequence). V was clipped by 4 bases and J by 2 bases, with 2 bases between them.

The chain couples TRBV5-6 to TRBJ1-1; 11 bases match TRBD1. The CDR3 is 14 residues long. Germline assignment: CDR1 SGHDT and CDR2 YYEEEE. With V trimmed by 4 bases and J by 5 bases, 4 bases remained unmatched. CDR3 in amino acids: CASSPRDRGTEAFF. The CDR3 DNA reads as TGTGCCAGCAGCCCCCGGGACAGGGGGACTGAAGCTTTCTTT. Full variable domain (outside the CDR3, taken from reference TRBV5-6 and TRBJ1-1): DAGVTQSPTHLIKTRGQQVTLRCSPKSGHDTVSWYQQALGQGPQFIFQYYEEEERQRGNFPDRFSGHQFPNYSSELNVNALLLGDSALYLCASSPRDRGTEAFFGQGTRLTVV.

This chain joins TRBV10-2 and TRBJ1-5, with a weak D call TRBD1 (6 bases). Trimming removed 5 bases at V and 4 bases at J, with 9 bases between. The length of the CDR3 is 13 residues. Germline CDR1 WSHSY, CDR2 SAAADI. CDR3 coding DNA: TGCGCCAGCAGTTCCCAGGGGAATCAGCCCCAGCATTTT. Its translation: CASSSQGNQPQHF.

This clone was counted only a few times. The chain is built from TRBV6-5 and TRBJ1-3; no reliable D call. The CDR3 runs 16 residues. Trimming took 2 bases from V and 0 from J, leaving 11 bases between them. CDR1 MNHEY and CDR2 SVGAGI come from the germline V gene. In DNA form, the CDR3 reads TGTGCCAGCAGTTACATCACTGCCGGCTCTGGAAACACCATATATTTT. Encoded protein: CASSYITAGSGNTIYF.

A single count supports this clone. The genes are TRBV9 and TRBJ2-5; 10 positions agree with TRBD2. V lost 0 bases and J lost 1; bases outside the gene matches: 6. In germline, CDR1 is SGDLS, CDR2 YYNGEE. The CDR3 has 17 amino acids. The chain's CDR3 is CASSVEGSGRIQETQYF. Here the CDR3 DNA reads TGTGCCAGCAGCGTAGAGGGTAGCGGGAGGATCCAAGAGACCCAGTACTTC.

This chain links TRBV28 with TRBJ1-5; the D gene is possibly TRBD1 (5 bases). The CDR3 spans 15 residues. Germline lookup yields CDR1 MDHEN and CDR2 SYDVKM. Trimming left V 5 bases short and J 5 bases short, with 16 bases between. CDR3 coding DNA: TGTGCCAGCAGTACAGGTATAGCGGGGGATCAGCCCCAGCATTTT. Protein: CASSTGIAGDQPQHF.

The chain uses TRBV5-1 and TRBJ2-6; D remains unclear. The CDR3 spans 14 residues. Germline V CDR1 and CDR2: SGHRS, YFSETQ. Trimming shortened V by 4 bases and J by 0 bases, and 5 bases separated the two germline ends. The chain's CDR3 is CASSLPSGANVLTF. In DNA form, the CDR3 reads TGCGCCAGCAGCCTACCCTCTGGGGCCAACGTCCTGACTTTC. The full variable domain, rest sourced from reference TRBV5-1 and TRBJ2-6, is KAGVTQTPRYLIKTRGQQVTLSCSPISGHRSVSWYQQTPGQGLQFLFEYFSETQRNKGNFPGRFSGRQFSNSRSEMNVSTLELGDSALYLCASSLPSGANVLTFGAGSRLTVL.

In its sample, this clone was seen a few times. The V call is TRBV5-6, the J call TRBJ2-2; tentative D call: TRBD1 (5 bases). The ends were cut back, 4 bases at V and 4 bases at J, with 14 bases in the middle. Germline-derived CDR1 and CDR2 are SGHDT and YYEEEE. The CDR3 length is 15 residues. The CDR3 spells CASSLRGHPTGELFF. CDR3 in DNA: TGTGCCAGCAGCCTCCGTGGACACCCCACCGGGGAGCTGTTTTTT.

The chain has TRBV29-1 and TRBJ2-2; D is possibly TRBD1 (5 bases). V was pared by 8 bases and J by 0 bases, with 13 bases between. CDR1 is SQVTM and CDR2 is ANQGSEA in the germline V gene. The CDR3 runs to 14 residues. This chain's CDR3 is CSIRTPTNTGELFF. CDR3 DNA: TGCAGCATCCGGACACCCACGAACACCGGGGAGCTGTTTTTT.

This clone turned up a few times. V is TRBV4-1 and J is TRBJ2-7; 11 nucleotides align to TRBD1. There are 14 residues in the CDR3. Germline V lookup: CDR1 MGHRA, CDR2 YSYEKL. The V and J ends lost 5 bases and 4 bases, in that order; junction bases with no gene match: 4. The CDR3 DNA reads as TGCGCCAGCAGCTACGGACAGGGGGCGTACGAGCAGTACTTC. Protein product: CASSYGQGAYEQYF.

V and J are TRBV19 and TRBJ1-5; 7 bases match TRBD1. The germline V gene encodes CDR1 LNHDA and CDR2 SQIVND (reference sequence). Trimming took 6 bases from V and 8 from J; bases not matched to a gene: 7. CDR3 length: 13 residues. The CDR3 DNA sequence: TGTGCCAGTAGCCCAAACAGGGGAGAGCCCCAGCATTTT. Its protein is CASSPNRGEPQHF.

The chain combines TRBV2 with TRBJ2-7; 7 bases are a match to TRBD2. Germline V gives CDR1 SNHLY, CDR2 FYNNEI. The CDR3 spans 15 residues. J gave up 0 bases and V 6 bases, and 8 bases lay outside the gene matches. The DNA of the CDR3 is TGTGCCAGCAGGGACGCAGCGGGAAACTCCTACGAGCAGTACTTC. It encodes CASRDAAGNSYEQYF.

The CDR3 DNA sequence: TGTGCCAGCAGCCCCCAGATTGCCGCAAGCTCTGGAAACACCATATATTTT. This encodes CASSPQIAASSGNTIYF. This chain links TRBV7-8 with TRBJ1-3; no clear D gene. V was pared by 5 bases and J by 0 bases, with 17 bases between. The CDR3 is made up of 17 amino acids. In germline, CDR1 is SGHVS, CDR2 FQNEAQ.

This clone turned up a few times. The chain combines TRBV28 with TRBJ1-4; D perhaps matches TRBD1 (5 bases). This CDR3 has 16 residues. The germline V and J ends were trimmed by 6 bases and 4 bases, with 18 bases remaining between them. Germline V lookup: CDR1 MDHEN, CDR2 SYDVKM. CDR3 DNA: TGTGCCAGCAGCTACCTAAGGACAAGGAATAATGAAAAACTGTTTTTT. This codes for CASSYLRTRNNEKLFF.

The rearrangement links TRBV5-4 to TRBJ2-3, with TRBD1 matching 10 bases. This CDR3 has 17 residues. Unmatched junction bases numbered 13, after V lost 4 bases and J lost 5 bases. Germline V lookup: CDR1 SGHNT, CDR2 YYREEE (reference sequence). The CDR3 region has the DNA TGTGCCAGCAGCGTCGACCCGGGACAGGGGACGGAAGATACGCAGTATTTT. Amino acids: CASSVDPGQGTEDTQYF.

This clone was detected only a few times. This chain joins TRBV28 and TRBJ1-2; 8 nucleotides match TRBD1. V shed 6 bases and J 3 bases; nucleotides not matched to a gene: 9. This CDR3 has 15 amino acids. CDR1 MDHEN and CDR2 SYDVKM come from the germline V gene. The DNA for the CDR3 is TGTGCCAGCAGGCCGGCCGGGACAGGAGACTATGGCTACACCTTC. Protein product: CASRPAGTGDYGYTF.

A few counts support this clone. This sequence joins TRBV7-6 and TRBJ2-7; D is ambiguous. The germline V and J ends were trimmed by 0 bases and 2 bases, with 17 bases remaining between them. This CDR3 contains 17 residues. Germline lookup yields CDR1 SGHVS and CDR2 FNYEAQ. CDR3: CASSLAVRQYTPYEQYF. CDR3 DNA: TGTGCCAGCAGCTTAGCTGTCAGACAATACACTCCCTACGAGCAGTACTTC.

The rearrangement joins TRBV2 to TRBJ2-3; 11 bases match TRBD2. The V gene's germline CDR1 is SNHLY and CDR2 FYNNEI. The CDR3 consists of 15 residues. The ends lost 7 bases at V and 0 bases at J; junction bases unmatched: 3. The CDR3 loop is CASILAGGSTDTQYF. DNA for the CDR3: TGTGCCAGCATCCTAGCGGGAGGTAGCACAGATACGCAGTATTTT.